The present entry profiles one TCR beta chain with its context. Its cognate antigen is unknown. Each donor gave ten milliliters of peripheral blood. This entry belongs to a study of blood T cells in healthy people across ages. The CDR3 contains 13 residues. The germline CDR1 and CDR2 sequences are SQVTM and ANQGSEA. J gave up 2 bases and V 6 bases, and 4 bases lay outside the gene matches. The second PCR ran about 6 to 12 cycles with a sample-barcoded 5' primer and J-beta primers. TCRdb passed the 5' RACE reads through MiXCR, listing each CDR3 protein once. The table lists about 970,000 distinct CDR3 sequences, just over 50% of them singletons. General observations from the study: Estimates drawn from one million T cells were deemed to understate diversity. PBMCs that were unsorted prevented a conclusive naive versus antigen-experienced comparison.

Sequencing was carried out using blood. The V gene is TRBV29-1, the J gene TRBJ2-3; 8 bases are a match to TRBD2. The TCR sequence derives from a woman aged 55-69 years in good health. CDR3 nucleotide sequence: TGCAGCGTCGGACTAGCTATCACAGATACGCAGTATTTT. Its protein is CSVGLAITDTQYF.